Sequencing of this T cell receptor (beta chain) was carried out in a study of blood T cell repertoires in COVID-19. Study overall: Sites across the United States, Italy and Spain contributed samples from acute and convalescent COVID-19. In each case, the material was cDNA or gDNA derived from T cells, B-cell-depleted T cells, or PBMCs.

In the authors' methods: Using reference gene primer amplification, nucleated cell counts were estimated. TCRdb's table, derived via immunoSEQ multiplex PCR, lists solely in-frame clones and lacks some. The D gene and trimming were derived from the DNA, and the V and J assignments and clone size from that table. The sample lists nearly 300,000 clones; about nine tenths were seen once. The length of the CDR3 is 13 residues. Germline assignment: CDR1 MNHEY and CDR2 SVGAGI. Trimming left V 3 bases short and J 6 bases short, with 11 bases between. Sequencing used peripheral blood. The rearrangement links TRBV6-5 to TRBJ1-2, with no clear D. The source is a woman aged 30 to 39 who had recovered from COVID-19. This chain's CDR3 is CASSYSLADGYTF. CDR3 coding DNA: TGTGCCAGCAGTTATTCGTTAGCCGATGGCTACACCTTC.